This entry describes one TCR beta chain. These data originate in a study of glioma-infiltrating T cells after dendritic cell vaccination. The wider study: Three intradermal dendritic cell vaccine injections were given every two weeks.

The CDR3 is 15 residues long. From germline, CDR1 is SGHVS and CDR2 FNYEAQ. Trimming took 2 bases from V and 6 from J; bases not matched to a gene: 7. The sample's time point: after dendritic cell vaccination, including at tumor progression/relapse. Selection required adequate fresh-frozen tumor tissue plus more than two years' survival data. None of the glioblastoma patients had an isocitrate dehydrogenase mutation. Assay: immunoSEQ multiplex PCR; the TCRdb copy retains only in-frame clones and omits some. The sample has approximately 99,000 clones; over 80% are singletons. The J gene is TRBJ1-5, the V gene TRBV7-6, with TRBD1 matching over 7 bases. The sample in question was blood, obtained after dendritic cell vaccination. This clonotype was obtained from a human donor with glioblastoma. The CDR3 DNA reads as TGTGCCAGCAGCTTACAACCAGGGGGATTTCAGCCCCAGCATTTT. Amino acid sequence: CASSLQPGGFQPQHF.